This TCR beta chain was captured by sequencing in a study of blood T cell repertoires in COVID-19 (dated by TCRdb to 2018 to 2021). Some background on the complete study: Collaborator samples came from the United States, Italy and Spain and covered acute and convalescent phases of COVID-19. The material from the prospective study consisted of cDNA or gDNA derived from T cells, B-cell-depleted T cells, or PBMCs. Deeply sampled blood TCRbeta repertoires from subjects exposed to, actively infected with, or recovered from COVID-19 were included in the dataset. The repertoires were made available in a free public database intended to serve as a resource for research on the immune response to SARS-CoV-2. Samples came from the ongoing ImmuneRACE study (first 160 participants) plus 1,254 subjects from 6 global collaborators. Nearly every sample came with metadata listing a de-identified subject ID, COVID-19 status, age in years and sex. Where available, HLA class I and class II types were taken from metadata supplied by the sample provider and were not determined by assay-based typing. Results the study describes overall, beyond this receptor: The amount of clinical and demographic metadata varied by source and participant and was provided uncurated.

Worth noting for this clone: It lacks a known antigen. Base qualities are not provided; no much larger clone lies one nucleotide away.

Another Seattle source contributed samples from volunteer blood donors who had recovered from COVID-19. Collaborating institutions collected whole blood in K2EDTA tubes following their own protocols. For TCRbeta analysis, collaborators shipped samples in one of three forms: frozen whole blood, isolated PBMCs, or DNA extracted from either of those sample types. Trimming removed 8 bases from V and 4 bases from J, leaving 14 bases between the germline ends. The CDR3, cysteine through phenylalanine, is 13 amino acids long. Solely the CDR3 DNA is kept, with 39 bases framed from the first base. The germline V gene encodes CDR1 MNHEY and CDR2 SMNVEV (reference sequence). TCRbeta CDR3 regions were amplified from genomic DNA using the immunoSEQ Assay, a bias-controlled multiplex PCR. The paper's data handling went like this. The number of nucleated cells in each sample was estimated from the amplification of reference gene primers within the assay. Sequence reads were collapsed and filtered to measure the absolute abundance of every unique TCRbeta CDR3 rearrangement. For each sample, productive Simpson clonality was calculated as the square root of Simpson's diversity index over productive rearrangements. TCRdb re-hosts the immuneACCESS table, in-frame sequences only. Its copies lack some clones; in the studies checked, an unresolved V gene accounts for under half of them, and the cause for the rest is not known. That table furnishes V, J and clone size, whereas the DNA furnished D and trimming. The sample records about 220,000 clones, approximately 84% of which are singletons. The ten largest clones represent around 2.7% of the sample.

This clonotype originated in a woman aged 25 to 39 who had recovered from COVID-19. Material for sequencing was peripheral blood. This sequence uses TRBV27 and TRBJ2-5; a weak D assignment points to TRBD1 (5 bases agree). DNA sequence: TGTGCCAGCCGTGGACACTCGGGAGAGACCCAGTACTTC. This codes for CASRGHSGETQYF.